Sequencing of this T cell receptor beta chain was carried out in a study of molecular identifiers for immune sequencing clone quantification. Study-level points and caveats: Clonotypes topping 20 RNA copies carried over 98% of effector molecules but under 1% of naive ones.

Previously reported methods and listed TCR primers produced the bulk TCR libraries. A single record per CDR3 protein comes from TCRdb applying MiXCR to the PCR reads. The sample yields 60,000 to 80,000 distinct CDR3 sequences, about 18% seen once. The CDR3 totals 11 residues. The germline gives CDR1 WSHSY, CDR2 SAAADI. The V end lost 11 bases, the J end lost 12 bases, and 20 bases lay between the germline ends. To note about this clonotype: Its cognate antigen is unknown. One base away lies a much larger clone, so this may be a sequencing read error.

With RNA at 10%, 30% or 50%, naive CD8 libraries came from roughly 20,000 to 1,000,000 sorted cells. As CD8+CD4-CCR7+CD45RA+ cells, naive CD8 T cells were sorted. The TCR originated in a human donor in good health. Some libraries in this study had Jurkat cell RNA spiked in. V and J are TRBV10-2 and TRBJ2-7, with a possible D match to TRBD1 (7 bases). Sequenced material: naive CD8+ T cells from blood, with Jurkat cell RNA spiked in. Described subset: FACS-sorted CD8+CD4-CCR7+CD45RA+ naive T cells. The CDR3 sequence is CACVGGQLLYF. DNA of the CDR3: TGCGCCTGCGTCGGGGGACAGCTCCTGTACTTC.